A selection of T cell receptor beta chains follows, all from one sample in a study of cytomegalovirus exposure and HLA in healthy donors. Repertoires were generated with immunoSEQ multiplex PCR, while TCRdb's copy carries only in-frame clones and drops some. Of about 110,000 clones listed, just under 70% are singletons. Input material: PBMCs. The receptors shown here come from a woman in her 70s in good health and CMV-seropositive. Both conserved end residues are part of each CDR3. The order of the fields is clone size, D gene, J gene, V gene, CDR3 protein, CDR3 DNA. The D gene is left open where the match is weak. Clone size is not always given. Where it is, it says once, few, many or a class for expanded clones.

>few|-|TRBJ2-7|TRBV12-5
CASGRTYEQYF
TGTGCTAGTGGCCGGACTTACGAGCAGTACTTC
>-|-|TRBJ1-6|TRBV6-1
CASSRGDGNSPLHF
TGTGCCAGCAGCCGGGGAGATGGGAATTCACCCCTCCACTTT
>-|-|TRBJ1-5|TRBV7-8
CASSFLRPQNNQPQHF
TGTGCCAGCAGCTTTTTACGTCCCCAGAACAATCAGCCCCAGCATTTT
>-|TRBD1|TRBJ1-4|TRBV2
CASLGTGPGGLFF
TGTGCCAGCTTGGGGACAGGGCCTGGGGGACTGTTTTTT
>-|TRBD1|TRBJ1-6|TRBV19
CASSPSEGQGYNSPLHF
TGTGCCAGTAGTCCGTCAGAAGGACAGGGTTATAATTCACCCCTCCACTTT
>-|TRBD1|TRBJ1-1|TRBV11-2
CASSLVRRGQPEAFF
TGTGCCAGCAGCTTAGTTCGGCGGGGACAGCCTGAAGCTTTCTTT
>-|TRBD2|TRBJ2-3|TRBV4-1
CASSQGPLAGGVTDTQYF
TGCGCCAGCAGCCAGGGCCCGCTGGCGGGGGGGGTCACAGATACGCAGTATTTT
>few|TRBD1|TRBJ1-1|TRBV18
CASSPRGQVNTEAFF
TGTGCCAGCTCACCCAGGGGACAGGTGAACACTGAAGCTTTCTTT
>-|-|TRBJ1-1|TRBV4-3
CASSQDRRQEAEAFF
TGCGCCAGCAGCCAAGATCGGAGACAGGAGGCCGAAGCTTTCTTT
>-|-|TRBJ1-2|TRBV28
CASSSRVGYTF
TGTGCCAGCAGTTCCAGGGTCGGCTACACCTTC
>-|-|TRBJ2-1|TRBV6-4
CATAPHVGGNEQFF
TGTGCCACAGCTCCCCACGTGGGGGGCAATGAGCAGTTCTTC
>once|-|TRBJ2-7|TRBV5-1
CASSFATQGLAYEQYF
TGCGCCAGCAGCTTCGCAACCCAGGGCCTCGCCTACGAGCAGTACTTC
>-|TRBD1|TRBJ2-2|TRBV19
CASIYTGVGTGELFF
TGTGCCAGTATTTATACAGGGGTCGGCACCGGGGAGCTGTTTTTT
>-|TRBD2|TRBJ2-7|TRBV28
CASSLGLAAWGKYF
TGTGCCAGCAGCCTCGGACTAGCGGCGTGGGGGAAGTACTTC
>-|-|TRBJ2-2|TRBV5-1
CASSRGNTNTGELFF
TGCGCCAGCAGCCGGGGGAATACGAACACCGGGGAGCTGTTTTTT
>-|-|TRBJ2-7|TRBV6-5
CASRRARTGTYEQYF
TGTGCCAGCAGACGGGCAAGGACGGGGACCTACGAGCAGTACTTC
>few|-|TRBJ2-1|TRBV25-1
CASSAYNEQFF
TGTGCCAGCAGTGCGTACAATGAGCAGTTCTTC
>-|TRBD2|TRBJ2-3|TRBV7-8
CASSFSRGGVQDTQYF
TGTGCCAGCAGCTTCTCTCGGGGGGGCGTGCAAGATACGCAGTATTTT
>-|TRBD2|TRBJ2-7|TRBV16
CASSPLGRGGGEQYF
TGTGCCAGCAGCCCGCTCGGGCGGGGGGGCGGCGAGCAGTACTTC
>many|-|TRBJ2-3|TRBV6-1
CASSHRDFSTDTQYF
TGTGCCAGCAGCCACCGGGACTTTAGCACAGATACGCAGTATTTT
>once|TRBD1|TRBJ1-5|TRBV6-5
CASSYQGQGNQPQHF
TGTGCCAGCAGTTACCAGGGACAGGGCAATCAGCCCCAGCATTTT
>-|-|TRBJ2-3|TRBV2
CASSAEGGTDTQYF
TGTGCCAGCAGTGCTGAGGGGGGCACAGATACGCAGTATTTT
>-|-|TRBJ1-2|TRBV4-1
CASSPNSRTEIYGYTF
TGCGCCAGCAGCCCCAATTCCCGGACAGAAATCTATGGCTACACCTTC
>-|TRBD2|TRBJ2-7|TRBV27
CASKAGVTSYEQYF
TGTGCCAGCAAAGCGGGGGTGACCTCCTACGAGCAGTACTTC
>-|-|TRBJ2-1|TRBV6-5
CASSPIGGEQFF
TGTGCCAGCAGCCCGATCGGGGGTGAGCAGTTCTTC
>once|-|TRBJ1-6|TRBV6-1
CASLGGANSPLHF
TGTGCCAGCCTCGGAGGGGCCAATTCACCCCTCCACTTT
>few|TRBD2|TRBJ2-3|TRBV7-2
CASSLASGPKDTQYF
TGTGCCAGCAGCTTGGCTAGCGGGCCTAAGGATACGCAGTATTTT
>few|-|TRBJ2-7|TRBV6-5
CASRTAYEQYF
TGTGCCAGCAGGACAGCATACGAGCAGTACTTC
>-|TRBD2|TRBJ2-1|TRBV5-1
CASSTGGGRYNEQFF
TGCGCCAGCAGCACTGGGGGGGGTCGGTACAATGAGCAGTTCTTC
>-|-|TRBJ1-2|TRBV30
CAWSVWATGYGYTF
TGTGCCTGGAGTGTATGGGCGACAGGTTATGGCTACACCTTC
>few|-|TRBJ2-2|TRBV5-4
CASSLGDTGELFF
TGTGCCAGCAGCCTGGGAGACACCGGGGAGCTGTTTTTT
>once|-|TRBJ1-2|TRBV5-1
CASSLVVAELYGYTF
TGCGCCAGCAGCTTGGTTGTGGCGGAGCTCTATGGCTACACCTTC
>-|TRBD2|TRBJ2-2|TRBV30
CAWSGRGGITGELFF
TGTGCCTGGAGTGGTCGCGGGGGGATCACCGGGGAGCTGTTTTTT
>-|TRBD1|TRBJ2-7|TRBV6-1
CASSEPGTGLYEQYF
TGTGCCAGCAGTGAACCTGGGACAGGGCTGTACGAGCAGTACTTC
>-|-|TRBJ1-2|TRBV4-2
CASSQESTGPGYGYTF
TGTGCCAGCAGCCAAGAGTCTACAGGCCCAGGCTATGGCTACACCTTC
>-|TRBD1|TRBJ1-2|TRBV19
CASTGQTSSGYTF
TGTGCCAGTACGGGACAGACAAGTTCTGGCTACACCTTC
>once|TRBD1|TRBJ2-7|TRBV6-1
CASSEYGTGSYEQYF
TGTGCCAGCAGTGAATACGGGACAGGGTCCTACGAGCAGTACTTC
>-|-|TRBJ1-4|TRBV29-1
CSAARGGLNEKLFF
TGCAGCGCCGCACGGGGGGGCTTAAACGAAAAACTGTTTTTT
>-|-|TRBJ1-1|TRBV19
CASLQGNTEAFF
TGTGCCAGTCTACAGGGGAACACTGAAGCTTTCTTT
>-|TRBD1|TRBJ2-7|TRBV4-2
CASSQETGIGSYEQYF
TGTGCCAGCAGCCAGGAGACAGGGATAGGCTCCTACGAGCAGTACTTC
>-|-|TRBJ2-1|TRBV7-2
CASSLGPASYNEQFF
TGTGCCAGCAGCTTAGGCCCTGCGTCCTACAATGAGCAGTTCTTC
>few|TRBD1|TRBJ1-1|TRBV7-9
CASSLGRGLAMNTEAFF
TGTGCCAGCAGCTTAGGCAGGGGGCTAGCCATGAACACTGAAGCTTTCTTT
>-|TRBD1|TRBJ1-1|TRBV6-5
CASSYGEPGTGMKAFF
TGTGCCAGCAGTTACGGCGAGCCCGGGACAGGGATGAAAGCTTTCTTT